This section outlines one T cell receptor (beta chain) sequence together with its context. No antigen is known for it. Repertoires were generated with immunoSEQ multiplex PCR, while TCRdb's copy carries only in-frame clones and drops some. The sample has approximately 160,000 clones, approximately 90% seen once. This sample is part of a study of T cell responses to AZD1222 COVID-19 vaccine. Study findings and constraints: Possibly, clonal diversity was underestimated; donors were largely white British and included more females.

Germline values: CDR1 SGHTA, CDR2 FQGNSA. This CDR3 comprises 15 residues. Deletions cut 4 bases from V and 0 bases from J, with 12 bases between. This clonotype was sampled from an adult in good health. J is TRBJ2-5 and V is TRBV7-2; no clear D gene. The sequenced sample was peripheral blood, obtained on day 0 of AZD1222 vaccination. The CDR3 loop is CASSSTRYDQETQYF. DNA of the CDR3: TGTGCCAGCAGCTCTACACGATACGACCAAGAGACCCAGTACTTC.